This T cell receptor beta chain appears in the sequencing data of a study of vaccination and CD4 T cells after COVID-19. At the level of the study: Post-COVID draws followed diagnosis by a median around 100 days (range 35 to 161). Control wells got either CEFX epitopes, HIV-1 Nef peptides, or no peptide at all.

Treatment described: roughly 11-day PBMC culture with coronavirus spike peptide pools or control peptides (ViraFEST assay). It was with roughly 9.7 IU/ml IL-2 and roughly 9.5 ug/ml peptide pools that approximately 2 million PBMCs per well were cultured. The study sequenced cultured CD4+ T cell DNA using the Oncomine TCR Beta short-read assay. TCRdb analysed the PCR reads with MiXCR anew, one entry per CDR3 protein. The repertoire holds around 15,000 distinct CDR3 sequences, with 40% to 65% as singletons. The CDR3 has 14 residues. The V and J ends lost 0 bases and 0 bases respectively, with 5 bases between them. Germline loops: CDR1 MNHEY, CDR2 SVGEGT. Study results and caveats: Early post-infection timepoints were not included, and relatively few convalescent patients were studied.

In its sample, this clonotype was seen a few times. Its antigen is unknown. The gene calls are TRBV6-2 or TRBV6-3 and TRBJ1-1, with D unresolved. The sequence was collected from a human donor who had recovered from COVID-19. This material consisted of CD4+ T cells from blood, cultured in vitro, taken before SARS-CoV-2 vaccination. In DNA form, the CDR3 reads TGTGCCAGCAGTTACTCGGTTGTGAACACTGAAGCTTTCTTT. It encodes CASSYSVVNTEAFF.